This T cell receptor beta chain was found in a study of OX40 agonist ivuxolimab in advanced cancers. The V gene lost 6 bases and the J gene lost 0 bases, with 9 bases spanning the gap. Germline values: CDR1 SNHLY, CDR2 FYNNEI. The CDR3 totals 14 residues. The data were produced by immunoSEQ multiplex PCR, yet TCRdb's version contains in-frame clones alone and is incomplete. The sample records some 70,000 clones, 91% being singletons. The input for sequencing was CD4+ or CD8+ T cells sorted from blood, taken in a trial of the OX40 agonist ivuxolimab. This sequence originates from an adult with an advanced solid tumor such as melanoma, head and neck, liver or kidney cancer. This chain links TRBV2 with TRBJ2-1, with a possible D match to TRBD2 (5 bases). The CDR3 DNA sequence: TGTGCCAGCAGAGCGGCTAGCTCCTACAATGAGCAGTTCTTC. Translating it yields CASRAASSYNEQFF.